This T cell receptor beta chain stems from a study of technical replicates of blood from a handful of donors. Clones were sequenced by immunoSEQ multiplex PCR, and TCRdb holds only the in-frame ones, with some missing. This sample has about 66,000 clones, with approximately 91% found just once. The ends were cut back, 1 base at V and 5 bases at J, with 15 bases in the middle. CDR1 and CDR2 from the germline V gene are LGHNA and YSLEER. This CDR3 region has 15 residues. This clone was seen a few times. The source material was PBMCs. The clonotype originates from a human donor in good health. Some clones in this sample may be carry-over from other donors' samples. This chain uses TRBV4-3 with TRBJ2-7; perhaps TRBD1 as D (8 bases). The CDR3 coding sequence is TGCGCCAGCAGCCAAGGGGGGGGACAGGCTGACGAGCAGTACTTC. This codes for CASSQGGGQADEQYF.